This TCR beta chain is drawn from a study of shared clonotypes between healthy human individuals (dated by TCRdb to 2019 to 2021). For context, the study as a whole: Three men and two women, aged 18 to 49 years, made up the cohort. Per donor, three plates each were used for CD4 naive and CD4 memory, two for CD8 naive, and one for CD8 memory. Blood TCR repertoires of about 5 healthy adults were deeply sequenced to estimate repertoire size and the extent of clonotype sharing between individuals. To increase sequencing depth and limit assay-specific biases, different laboratories used diverse techniques to prepare libraries and sequence TCR repertoires. Per donor, leukapheresis produced somewhere between about 0.8 and 9 billion PBMCs. Overall study outcomes, separate from this receptor: Clonotypes shared by all four sorted-subset donors showed higher generation probabilities than non-shared clonotypes. When several donors were compared, the shared fraction of clonotypes was around 5.1% for naive CD4, about 4% for naive CD8, roughly 2.5% for memory CD4, and 0.4% for memory CD8. Sampling was limited to blood, and TCR repertoires in tissue likely differ from TCR repertoires in blood. Because the study included a small number of donors, the genetic and exposure-history diversity represented was limited. Rarefaction of sorted-subset datasets indicated incomplete sequencing despite the large sequencing depth. Pairwise subsampling indicated that sequencing depth was expected to affect the degree of clonotype sharing among donors. Larger estimated clonotype richness was generally found for naive subsets than for memory subsets.

Using the deep immunoSEQ assay, multiplex PCR amplified TCR CDR3 regions from genomic DNA. For each cell subset, the extracted genomic DNA was distributed evenly across all wells of several immunoSEQ 96-well plates, and each plate served as one replicate. For sorted subsets, around 200 ng genomic DNA, equal to 30,000 to 35,000 T cell genomes, was loaded into each replicate PCR. Purified libraries were measured with a Qubit 3.0 fluorometer, size-checked on a Bioanalyzer 2100, and measured again with the KAPA Library Quantification kit. Every immunoSEQ 96-well plate was sequenced on a dedicated single-read 150-cycle Illumina NextSeq 550 flow cell. As for how the authors treated the data: Because only junctional sequences without quality scores were contained in the immunoSEQ output, filtering matching that applied to full-length reads could not be performed. To assign V/J genes and CDR3, sequences were annotated using PyIR, a Python wrapper for IgBLAST v1.9, with IMGT germline references. Reads were filtered out if the reads had weak V/J assignments (E-value above 1e-6), no CDR3, stop codons, out-of-frame junctions, or ambiguous translated residues. V3J clonotypes were defined as sequences sharing an identical inferred V gene, J gene, and CDR3 amino acid sequence. Percentage overlap between repertoires was computed as shared unique clonotypes divided by the size of the smaller repertoire. Repertoire richness was assessed with RTK rarefaction, the Chao1 estimator, and Recon v2.1 estimates of unobserved clonotypes. OLGA was used to compute generation probabilities for all TCRbeta clonotypes that the gDNA method yielded from a few donors. In TCRdb, the immuneACCESS table is reduced to in-frame sequences with V and J assigned. These tables do not hold every clone; where another copy was compared, an unresolved V gene accounts for under half, and the others remain unexplained. That table furnishes V, J and clone size, whereas the DNA furnished D and trimming. Recorded for this sample are about 1.5 million clones; around 97% of them occurred a single time. The top ten clones comprise roughly 1.2% of the sample.

The donors were healthy, HIV-negative adults who had no recently reported acute infections or vaccinations. Every donor was a Caucasian adult living in Nashville, Tennessee, USA. Magnetic negative selection was used to enrich CD4+ T cells, after which naive cells were positively selected on CD45RA and the negative fraction became the memory subset. Blood was collected by leukapheresis, and PBMCs were isolated by Ficoll-Histopaque density gradient centrifugation and then cryopreserved in liquid nitrogen vapor phase. Analytical flow cytometry was used to check the purity and quantity of each magnetically sorted T cell population. Genomic DNA was isolated from every sorted fraction and measured by UV absorbance on a Nanodrop 2000c. A note on this clone: What this receptor recognizes is not known. No much larger clone is present one base from it, and per-base qualities are unavailable.

The specimen sequenced was naive CD4+ T cells sorted from blood. Per the publication, the cell subset or site label means: CD45RA+ positively selected. This clonotype originated in a man aged 30-40 years in good health.

CDR3 protein: CASSVASGGGLFQETQYF. The sequenced DNA: TGTGCCAGCAGCGTAGCTTCGGGCGGGGGATTGTTTCAAGAGACCCAGTACTTC. The V gene is TRBV9 and the J gene is TRBJ2-5; 7 middle bases align to TRBD2. CDR1 and CDR2 are drawn from the germline V gene: SGDLS, YYNGEE. CDR3 length: 18 amino acids, cysteine to phenylalanine. Only the CDR3 portion is preserved as DNA: 54 bases, with reading frame beginning at the first base. V and J are trimmed by 0 bases and 2 bases, and the gene matches miss 13 bases of the junction.